This TCR beta chain is drawn from a study of blood T cell repertoires in COVID-19. Study-wide context: Acute and convalescent COVID-19 samples came from the United States, Italy and Spain. T cells, B-cell-depleted T cells, or PBMCs supplied cDNA or gDNA.

Original processing methods: Estimation of nucleated cell counts was performed using reference gene primer amplification. TCRdb keeps only in-frame clones here, not all; method: immunoSEQ multiplex PCR. V and J calls and clone size are given by that table; D and trimming were obtained from the DNA. This sample yields some 67,000 clones, of which around 88% are seen a single time; approximately 20% belongs to the top ten. The germline V and J ends were trimmed by 2 bases and 0 bases, with 10 bases remaining between them. Germline values: CDR1 MGHRA, CDR2 YSYEKL. The CDR3 sequence is 16 residues long. The TCR was taken from a woman older than 75 with acute or convalescent COVID-19. The sample was peripheral blood. V gene TRBV4-1 combines with J gene TRBJ1-4; unclear D gene. This chain's CDR3 is CASSQQLPATNEKLFF. Here the CDR3 DNA reads TGCGCCAGCAGCCAACAACTGCCTGCAACTAATGAAAAACTGTTTTTT.